A selection of T cell receptor beta chains follows, all from one sample in a study of T cell responses to AZD1222 COVID-19 vaccine. Assay: immunoSEQ multiplex PCR; the TCRdb copy retains only in-frame clones and omits some. Of fewer than 95,000 clones detected, approximately 92% appear once; the ten largest clones hold roughly 31%. This specimen was peripheral blood, taken on day 0 of AZD1222 vaccination. These receptors were taken from an adult in good health. The CDR3 runs from the conserved cysteine through the conserved F or W. The D gene is left open where the match is weak. Clone size is given for some rows only: seen once, a few or many times, or a class if the clone is expanded.

cdr3_aa: CASSLRGGETQYF; cdr3_nt: TGCGCCAGCAGCTTGAGGGGGGGCGAGACCCAGTACTTC; d_call: NA; clone_size: NA; j_call: TRBJ2-5; v_call: TRBV5-1
cdr3_aa: CASRPHYGGAKNIQYF; cdr3_nt: TGTGCCAGTAGACCCCACTATGGGGGAGCCAAAAACATTCAGTACTTC; d_call: NA; clone_size: NA; j_call: TRBJ2-4; v_call: TRBV19
cdr3_aa: CASSPWTDSYEQYF; cdr3_nt: TGTGCCAGCAGTCCTTGGACGGACTCCTACGAGCAGTACTTC; d_call: NA; clone_size: NA; j_call: TRBJ2-7; v_call: TRBV28
cdr3_aa: CAWSPRQGDNQPQHF; cdr3_nt: TGTGCCTGGAGTCCCCGACAGGGGGACAATCAGCCCCAGCATTTT; d_call: TRBD1; clone_size: NA; j_call: TRBJ1-5; v_call: TRBV30
cdr3_aa: CASSQAISYEQYF; cdr3_nt: TGTGCCAGCAGTCAAGCAATCTCCTACGAGCAGTACTTC; d_call: NA; clone_size: NA; j_call: TRBJ2-7; v_call: TRBV25-1
cdr3_aa: CASREGSGRSNQPQHF; cdr3_nt: TGTGCCAGCCGAGAGGGGTCTGGGAGAAGCAATCAGCCCCAGCATTTT; d_call: NA; clone_size: NA; j_call: TRBJ1-5; v_call: TRBV18
cdr3_aa: CASSQVYNEQFF; cdr3_nt: TGCGCCAGCAGCCAAGTATACAATGAGCAGTTCTTC; d_call: NA; clone_size: NA; j_call: TRBJ2-1; v_call: TRBV4-1
cdr3_aa: CASSLGSGRPNTEAFF; cdr3_nt: TGTGCCAGCAGCTTAGGTTCCGGCAGACCGAACACTGAAGCTTTCTTT; d_call: NA; clone_size: NA; j_call: TRBJ1-1; v_call: TRBV7-9
cdr3_aa: CASSLLGKDSNQPQHF; cdr3_nt: TGTGCCAGCAGTTTATTAGGGAAAGATAGCAATCAGCCCCAGCATTTT; d_call: NA; clone_size: NA; j_call: TRBJ1-5; v_call: TRBV28
cdr3_aa: CASSLTWQGAYEQYF; cdr3_nt: TGTGCCAGCAGCCTCACTTGGCAGGGGGCCTACGAGCAGTACTTC; d_call: TRBD1; clone_size: NA; j_call: TRBJ2-7; v_call: TRBV7-2
cdr3_aa: CASRLAGAQYEQYF; cdr3_nt: TGTGCCAGCAGATTAGCGGGAGCCCAATACGAGCAGTACTTC; d_call: TRBD2; clone_size: NA; j_call: TRBJ2-7; v_call: TRBV27
cdr3_aa: CASRYLGTGWPGELFF; cdr3_nt: TGTGCCAGCAGGTACCTCGGGACAGGGTGGCCCGGGGAGCTGTTTTTT; d_call: TRBD1; clone_size: NA; j_call: TRBJ2-2; v_call: TRBV6-2/TRBV6-3
cdr3_aa: CASSEGNTGELFF; cdr3_nt: TGTGCCAGCAGTGAGGGCAACACCGGGGAGCTGTTTTTT; d_call: NA; clone_size: NA; j_call: TRBJ2-2; v_call: TRBV2
cdr3_aa: CASSQDRWFTSNQPQHF; cdr3_nt: TGCGCCAGCAGCCAAGATCGTTGGTTCACTAGCAATCAGCCCCAGCATTTT; d_call: NA; clone_size: NA; j_call: TRBJ1-5; v_call: TRBV4-1
cdr3_aa: CASSPRSAGMNTEAFF; cdr3_nt: TGTGCCAGCAGCCCGCGATCTGCAGGGATGAACACTGAAGCTTTCTTT; d_call: NA; clone_size: NA; j_call: TRBJ1-1; v_call: TRBV3-1/TRBV3-2
cdr3_aa: CASSLGGGGRSYNEQFF; cdr3_nt: TGTGCCAGCAGCTTGGGTGGAGGCGGGAGGTCATACAATGAGCAGTTCTTC; d_call: TRBD2; clone_size: NA; j_call: TRBJ2-1; v_call: TRBV7-2
cdr3_aa: CASSQVGGDTQYF; cdr3_nt: TGCGCCAGCAGCCAAGTTGGGGGGGATACGCAGTATTTT; d_call: NA; clone_size: NA; j_call: TRBJ2-3; v_call: TRBV4-1
cdr3_aa: CASTYSNQPQHF; cdr3_nt: TGTGCCAGCACCTATTCGAATCAGCCCCAGCATTTT; d_call: NA; clone_size: NA; j_call: TRBJ1-5; v_call: TRBV28
cdr3_aa: CASSLGDRAHGYTF; cdr3_nt: TGCGCCAGCAGCTTGGGCGACAGGGCCCATGGCTACACCTTC; d_call: TRBD1; clone_size: many; j_call: TRBJ1-2; v_call: TRBV5-1
cdr3_aa: CASSPPFGGQETQYF; cdr3_nt: TGTGCCAGCAGCCCTCCTTTTGGCGGCCAAGAGACCCAGTACTTC; d_call: NA; clone_size: NA; j_call: TRBJ2-5; v_call: TRBV6-2/TRBV6-3
cdr3_aa: CASSLERGSGEKLFF; cdr3_nt: TGTGCCAGCAGCTTAGAGCGGGGGTCGGGTGAAAAACTGTTTTTT; d_call: NA; clone_size: NA; j_call: TRBJ1-4; v_call: TRBV11-2
cdr3_aa: CASSLVGGPISYNEQFF; cdr3_nt: TGTGCCAGCAGCTTAGTAGGTGGGCCGATCTCCTACAATGAGCAGTTCTTC; d_call: NA; clone_size: NA; j_call: TRBJ2-1; v_call: TRBV7-8
cdr3_aa: CASSRGQGELFF; cdr3_nt: TGTGCCAGCAGCCGTGGTCAGGGGGAGCTGTTTTTT; d_call: NA; clone_size: NA; j_call: TRBJ2-2; v_call: TRBV3-1/TRBV3-2
cdr3_aa: CASSLVGQNNQPQHF; cdr3_nt: TGTGCCAGCAGCTTGGTAGGACAGAACAATCAGCCCCAGCATTTT; d_call: NA; clone_size: NA; j_call: TRBJ1-5; v_call: TRBV5-5
cdr3_aa: CASRAVTYEQYF; cdr3_nt: TGTGCCAGCAGAGCAGTAACCTACGAGCAGTACTTC; d_call: NA; clone_size: NA; j_call: TRBJ2-7; v_call: TRBV6-5
cdr3_aa: CASSLAHSGRSTYEQYF; cdr3_nt: TGCGCCAGCAGCTTGGCCCATAGCGGGAGGTCGACCTACGAGCAGTACTTC; d_call: TRBD2; clone_size: NA; j_call: TRBJ2-7; v_call: TRBV5-1
cdr3_aa: CASSQVYTGTRERYTQYF; cdr3_nt: TGTGCCAGCAGCCAAGTATACACGGGGACCCGCGAAAGATATACGCAGTATTTT; d_call: NA; clone_size: NA; j_call: TRBJ2-3; v_call: TRBV3-1/TRBV3-2
cdr3_aa: CASSLDRVGRREETQYF; cdr3_nt: TGTGCCAGCAGCTTAGATAGGGTGGGGAGACGGGAAGAGACCCAGTACTTC; d_call: NA; clone_size: NA; j_call: TRBJ2-5; v_call: TRBV11-2
cdr3_aa: CAISARDSAQRYGYTF; cdr3_nt: TGTGCCATCAGTGCGCGCGACAGTGCCCAACGGTATGGCTACACCTTC; d_call: NA; clone_size: NA; j_call: TRBJ1-2; v_call: TRBV10-3
cdr3_aa: CATSPRGGYEQYF; cdr3_nt: TGTGCCACCAGCCCCCGGGGGGGCTACGAGCAGTACTTC; d_call: TRBD2; clone_size: NA; j_call: TRBJ2-7; v_call: TRBV24-1
cdr3_aa: CASSHTAESSYNEQFF; cdr3_nt: TGTGCCAGCTCCCACACCGCCGAGAGCTCCTACAATGAGCAGTTCTTC; d_call: NA; clone_size: once; j_call: TRBJ2-1; v_call: TRBV18
cdr3_aa: CASSRPGSYEQYF; cdr3_nt: TGTGCCAGCAGCCGGCCGGGGTCCTACGAGCAGTACTTC; d_call: NA; clone_size: NA; j_call: TRBJ2-7; v_call: TRBV14
cdr3_aa: CASSGGGGELFF; cdr3_nt: TGTGCCAGCAGCGGGGGTGGCGGGGAGCTGTTTTTT; d_call: NA; clone_size: NA; j_call: TRBJ2-2; v_call: TRBV9
cdr3_aa: CASRSPGQGYEQYF; cdr3_nt: TGTGCCAGCAGGTCACCGGGACAGGGGTACGAGCAGTACTTC; d_call: TRBD1; clone_size: NA; j_call: TRBJ2-7; v_call: TRBV7-3
cdr3_aa: CASSFGTGDTEAFF; cdr3_nt: TGTGCCAGCAGCTTCGGGACAGGGGATACCGAAGCTTTCTTT; d_call: TRBD1; clone_size: NA; j_call: TRBJ1-1; v_call: TRBV13
cdr3_aa: CASSAQLLTDTQYF; cdr3_nt: TGTGCCAGCAGTGCACAGCTGCTCACAGATACGCAGTATTTT; d_call: NA; clone_size: once; j_call: TRBJ2-3; v_call: TRBV2
cdr3_aa: CASRSGGLYNEQFF; cdr3_nt: TGTGCCAGCAGGAGCGGGGGGCTCTACAATGAGCAGTTCTTC; d_call: TRBD2; clone_size: NA; j_call: TRBJ2-1; v_call: TRBV6-5
cdr3_aa: CASSYEREQYF; cdr3_nt: TGTGCCAGCAGTTATGAGAGAGAGCAGTACTTC; d_call: NA; clone_size: NA; j_call: TRBJ2-7; v_call: TRBV6-5
cdr3_aa: CASRNQGAGTEAFF; cdr3_nt: TGTGCCAGCAGAAACCAGGGGGCTGGGACTGAAGCTTTCTTT; d_call: TRBD1; clone_size: NA; j_call: TRBJ1-1; v_call: TRBV28
cdr3_aa: CASSQGGSSYNSPLHF; cdr3_nt: TGTGCCAGCAGCCAAGGTGGTAGCTCCTATAATTCACCCCTCCACTTT; d_call: NA; clone_size: NA; j_call: TRBJ1-6; v_call: TRBV3-1/TRBV3-2
cdr3_aa: CASSPQSGHEQYF; cdr3_nt: TGTGCCAGCAGCCCTCAAAGCGGACACGAGCAGTACTTC; d_call: NA; clone_size: NA; j_call: TRBJ2-7; v_call: TRBV7-2
cdr3_aa: CASSQIGSYYEQYF; cdr3_nt: TGTGCCAGCAGCCAAATAGGGTCATACTACGAGCAGTACTTC; d_call: NA; clone_size: NA; j_call: TRBJ2-7; v_call: TRBV14
cdr3_aa: CASSEFSSGQGNYGYTF; cdr3_nt: TGTGCCAGCAGTGAATTCTCCTCGGGACAGGGCAACTATGGCTACACCTTC; d_call: TRBD1; clone_size: NA; j_call: TRBJ1-2; v_call: TRBV6-1
cdr3_aa: CAIMRQGDYGYTF; cdr3_nt: TGTGCCATCATGAGACAGGGAGACTATGGCTACACCTTC; d_call: TRBD1; clone_size: NA; j_call: TRBJ1-2; v_call: TRBV10-3
cdr3_aa: CASSLDRLTEAFF; cdr3_nt: TGTGCCAGCAGTTTAGACAGGCTCACTGAAGCTTTCTTT; d_call: NA; clone_size: NA; j_call: TRBJ1-1; v_call: TRBV28
cdr3_aa: CASSVSGSNNEQFF; cdr3_nt: TGCGCCAGCAGTGTCAGCGGGAGTAACAATGAGCAGTTCTTC; d_call: TRBD2; clone_size: NA; j_call: TRBJ2-1; v_call: TRBV10-2
cdr3_aa: CASSRTSGGTDTQYF; cdr3_nt: TGTGCCAGCAGTAGGACTAGCGGGGGCACAGATACGCAGTATTTT; d_call: TRBD2; clone_size: NA; j_call: TRBJ2-3; v_call: TRBV6-4
cdr3_aa: CASSKTTNEKLFF; cdr3_nt: TGTGCCAGCAGCAAGACAACTAATGAAAAACTGTTTTTT; d_call: NA; clone_size: NA; j_call: TRBJ1-4; v_call: TRBV11-2
cdr3_aa: CASSLALAGGGNEQFF; cdr3_nt: TGTGCCAGCAGCTTGGCCCTAGCGGGAGGCGGGAATGAGCAGTTCTTC; d_call: TRBD2; clone_size: NA; j_call: TRBJ2-1; v_call: TRBV5-5
cdr3_aa: CASSPLDPGWGDNEQFF; cdr3_nt: TGTGCCAGCTCACCACTAGACCCGGGTTGGGGGGACAATGAGCAGTTCTTC; d_call: NA; clone_size: NA; j_call: TRBJ2-1; v_call: TRBV18